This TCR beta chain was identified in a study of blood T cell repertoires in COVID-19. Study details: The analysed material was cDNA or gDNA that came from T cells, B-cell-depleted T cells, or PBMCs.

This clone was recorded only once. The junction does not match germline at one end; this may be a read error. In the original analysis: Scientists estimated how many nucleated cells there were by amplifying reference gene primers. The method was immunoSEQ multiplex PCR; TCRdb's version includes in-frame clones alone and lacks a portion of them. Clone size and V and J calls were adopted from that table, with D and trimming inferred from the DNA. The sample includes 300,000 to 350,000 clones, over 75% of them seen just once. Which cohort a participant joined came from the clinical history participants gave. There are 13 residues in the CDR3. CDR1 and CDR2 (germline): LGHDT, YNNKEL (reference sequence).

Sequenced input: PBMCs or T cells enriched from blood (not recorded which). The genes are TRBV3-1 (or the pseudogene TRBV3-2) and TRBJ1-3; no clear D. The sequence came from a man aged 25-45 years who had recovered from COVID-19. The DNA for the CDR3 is TGTGCCAGCAGCCATTCCGAAGGAGACGGTGTAGTATTT. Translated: CASSHSEGDGVVF.